Listed here are 18 T cell receptor beta chains from one sample, sequenced in a study of blood T cell repertoires in COVID-19. Clones were sequenced by immunoSEQ multiplex PCR, and TCRdb holds only the in-frame ones, with some missing. Of approximately 81,000 clones in the sample, about 91% are singletons; the top ten hold 9% to 15%. Sequencing was carried out using peripheral blood. The origin of the receptors is a man aged 70-80 years with active or convalescent COVID-19.

The table lists this clone with a count of one. The germline gene is not matched at one end of the junction; a read error may be the cause. This sequence joins TRBV3-1 (or the pseudogene TRBV3-2) and TRBJ1-2, with TRBD1 matching over 7 bases. Germline V gives CDR1 LGHDT, CDR2 YNNKEL (reference sequence). This CDR3 is built from 14 residues. The CDR3 DNA reads as TGTGCCAGCAGCCAAAGAGGGGGCGTTGGCTCTTTCTACTTC. Translating it yields CASSQRGGVGSFYF.

The CDR3: CASSQVRGGELFF. The DNA for the CDR3 is TGTGCCAGCAGCCAAGTTAGGGGCGGGGAGCTGTTTTTT. The J gene is TRBJ2-2, the V gene TRBV3-1 (or the pseudogene TRBV3-2), with D possibly being TRBD1 (5 bases). Looked up from germline, CDR1 is LGHDT and CDR2 is YNNKEL (reference sequence). The CDR3 totals 13 residues. V lost 1 base, J lost 7 bases, and 7 bases lay in between.

The genes are TRBV9 and TRBJ1-5; no clear D gene. Germline assignment: CDR1 SGDLS and CDR2 YYNGEE. With 0 bases removed from V and 2 bases from J, the gap between germline ends came to 9 bases. CDR3 length: 15 residues. The CDR3 bases are TGTGCCAGCAGCGTAGGGCCTTCTGGCAATCAGCCCCAGCATTTT. It codes for CASSVGPSGNQPQHF.

V usage is TRBV18 and J usage is TRBJ2-7; 10 bases agree with TRBD1. Germline V gives CDR1 KGHSH, CDR2 LQKENI. The V and J ends lost 2 bases and 0 bases, in that order; junction bases with no gene match: 4. This CDR3 has 16 amino acids. The CDR3 loop is CASSPMGQGYSYEQYF. In DNA, the CDR3 is TGTGCCAGCTCACCAATGGGACAGGGGTACTCCTACGAGCAGTACTTC.

The chain carries TRBV3-1 (or the pseudogene TRBV3-2) and TRBJ2-2, with D maybe TRBD2 (6 bases). This CDR3 region has 16 residues. Trimming took off 4 bases at V and 1 base at J, with 13 bases between the two ends. Germline V gives CDR1 LGHDT, CDR2 YNNKEL (reference sequence). The chain's CDR3 is CASSRLLRGNTGELFF. Written as DNA, the CDR3 is TGTGCCAGCAGCCGTCTATTGCGGGGGAACACCGGGGAGCTGTTTTTT.

The V gene is TRBV6-5, the J gene TRBJ1-2; D not certain. Trimming shortened V by 3 bases and J by 4 bases, and 15 bases separated the two germline ends. From germline, CDR1 is MNHEY and CDR2 SVGAGI. CDR3 size: 15 residues. This CDR3 reads CASSYGPGVAYGYTF. The CDR3 DNA reads as TGTGCCAGCAGTTATGGCCCCGGGGTTGCCTATGGCTACACCTTC.

This chain connects TRBV5-1 to TRBJ2-5; 9 bases are shared with TRBD2. The CDR3 has 15 residues. J lost 5 bases, V lost 4 bases, and 9 bases had no gene match. Per the germline V gene, CDR1 is SGHRS and CDR2 is YFSETQ. CDR3 sequence: CASSQRGAVGETQYF. The CDR3 nucleotides are TGCGCCAGCAGCCAGCGGGGGGCCGTCGGGGAGACCCAGTACTTC.

In this sample, this clone turned up a few times. The chain joins TRBV11-2 to TRBJ2-1; 12 nucleotides align to TRBD2. CDR3 length: 15 amino acids. V shed 5 bases and J 7 bases; nucleotides not matched to a gene: 6. Germline CDR1 and CDR2: SGHAT and FQNNGV. This CDR3 is CASSHLAGGLNEQFF. Here the CDR3 DNA reads TGTGCCAGCAGCCACCTAGCGGGGGGGCTGAATGAGCAGTTCTTC.

V usage is TRBV2 and J usage is TRBJ2-1; the D gene is possibly TRBD2 (6 bases). The germline CDR1 and CDR2 sequences are SNHLY and FYNNEI. Trimming pared 11 bases from V and 5 bases from J, leaving 19 bases between. The CDR3 has 14 amino acids. CDR3 sequence: CAHMEGRRNNEQFF. The CDR3 bases are TGTGCCCACATGGAGGGGCGCCGGAACAATGAGCAGTTCTTC. The variable domain in full, completed from reference TRBV2 and TRBJ2-1, reads EPEVTQTPSHQVTQMGQEVILRCVPISNHLYFYWYRQILGQKVEFLVSFYNNEISEKSEIFDDQFSVERPDGSNFTLKIRSTKLEDSAMYFCAHMEGRRNNEQFFGPGTRLTVL.

The chain is built from TRBV18 and TRBJ2-1, with 13 bases matching TRBD2. The V and J ends lost 6 bases and 5 bases, in that order; junction bases with no gene match: 4. Looked up from germline, CDR1 is KGHSH and CDR2 is LQKENI. CDR3 length equals 15 residues. This CDR3 reads CASSGTSGDNNEQFF. The CDR3 region has the DNA TGTGCCAGCTCGGGGACTAGCGGGGATAACAATGAGCAGTTCTTC.

The gene calls are TRBV4-1 and TRBJ2-5; D may be TRBD2 (5 bases). The CDR3 extends over 13 amino acids. Germline lookup yields CDR1 MGHRA and CDR2 YSYEKL. The ends were cut back, 3 bases at V and 2 bases at J, with 7 bases in the middle. The CDR3 reads CASSQRLQETQYF. The CDR3 DNA is TGCGCCAGCAGCCAGCGACTACAAGAGACCCAGTACTTC.

The V and J genes are TRBV11-2 and TRBJ2-3; 8 positions agree with TRBD2. Trimming took 5 bases from V and 3 from J; bases not matched to a gene: 4. The CDR3 runs to 14 residues. Germline lookup yields CDR1 SGHAT and CDR2 FQNNGV. In DNA form, the CDR3 reads TGTGCCAGCAGCCGGGAGGGCAGAACAGATACGCAGTATTTT. Translated: CASSREGRTDTQYF.

This chain joins TRBV24-1 and TRBJ2-1; 9 bases match TRBD1. This CDR3 region has 17 residues. With V trimmed by 7 bases and J by 0 bases, 9 bases remained unmatched. Germline V lookup: CDR1 KGHDR, CDR2 SFDVKD. DNA for the CDR3: TGTGCCACCAGCAGACAGGGGGGGATCGGCTCCTACAATGAGCAGTTCTTC. Protein sequence: CATSRQGGIGSYNEQFF.

The V gene is TRBV2, the J gene TRBJ2-2, with D perhaps matching TRBD1 (8 bases). V was shortened by 5 bases and J by 7 bases, with 14 bases between the two germline ends. This CDR3 spans 14 amino acids. Germline loops: CDR1 SNHLY, CDR2 FYNNEI. CDR3 sequence (DNA): TGTGCCAGCAGTCAACAGGGGGGGGTCGGGGAGCTGTTTTTT. Its protein is CASSQQGGVGELFF. The full variable domain, its missing parts supplied by reference TRBV2 and TRBJ2-2, is EPEVTQTPSHQVTQMGQEVILRCVPISNHLYFYWYRQILGQKVEFLVSFYNNEISEKSEIFDDQFSVERPDGSNFTLKIRSTKLEDSAMYFCASSQQGGVGELFFGEGSRLTVL.

The chain joins TRBV6-5 to TRBJ1-4, with D uncertain. CDR1 is MNHEY and CDR2 is SVGAGI in the germline V gene. The CDR3 sequence is 15 residues long. V gave up 2 bases and J gave up 0 bases, with 7 bases separating them. The CDR3 DNA reads as TGTGCCAGCAGTTACGCCGGGGCAACTAATGAAAAACTGTTTTTT. Translated, it gives CASSYAGATNEKLFF.

The chain has TRBV3-1 (or the pseudogene TRBV3-2) and TRBJ2-3; D possibly corresponds to TRBD2 (5 bases). Trimming pared 4 bases from V and 2 bases from J, leaving 10 bases between. Germline CDR1 reads LGHDT; CDR2 reads YNNKEL (reference sequence). The CDR3 runs 14 residues. The CDR3 DNA sequence: TGTGCCAGCAGCCCCCGGACTGACACAGATACGCAGTATTTT. It specifies CASSPRTDTDTQYF.

The chain is built from TRBV19 and TRBJ1-5, with D possibly being TRBD1 (5 bases). V was trimmed by 4 bases and J by 3 bases, leaving 13 bases between them. Per the germline V gene, CDR1 is LNHDA and CDR2 is SQIVND (reference sequence). The CDR3 has 15 amino acids. CDR3 loop: CASSTHTGDNQPQHF. CDR3 coding DNA: TGTGCCAGTAGTACACATACAGGCGACAATCAGCCCCAGCATTTT.

The chain couples TRBV7-6 to TRBJ2-1; 8 nucleotides line up with TRBD2. CDR1 SGHVS and CDR2 FNYEAQ come from the germline V gene. The CDR3 has 14 amino acids. With 2 bases clipped from V and 6 bases from J, the junction kept 3 bases outside the gene matches. The CDR3 loop reads CASSLLGGVNEQFF. The CDR3, as DNA: TGTGCCAGCAGCTTACTCGGGGGGGTCAATGAGCAGTTCTTC.